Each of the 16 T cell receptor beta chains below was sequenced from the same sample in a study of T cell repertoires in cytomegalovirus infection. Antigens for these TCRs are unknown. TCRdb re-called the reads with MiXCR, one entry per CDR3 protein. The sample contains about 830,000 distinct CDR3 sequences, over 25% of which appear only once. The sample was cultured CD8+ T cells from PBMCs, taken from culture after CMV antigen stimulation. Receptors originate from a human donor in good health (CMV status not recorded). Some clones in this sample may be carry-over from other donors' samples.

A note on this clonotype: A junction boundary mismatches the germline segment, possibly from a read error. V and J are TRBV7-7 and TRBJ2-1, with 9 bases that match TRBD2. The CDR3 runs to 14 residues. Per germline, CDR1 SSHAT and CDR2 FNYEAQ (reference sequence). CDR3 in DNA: TGTGCTAGCAGCCCGCGACTAGCGGACAATGAGCAGTTCTTC. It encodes CASSPRLADNEQFF.

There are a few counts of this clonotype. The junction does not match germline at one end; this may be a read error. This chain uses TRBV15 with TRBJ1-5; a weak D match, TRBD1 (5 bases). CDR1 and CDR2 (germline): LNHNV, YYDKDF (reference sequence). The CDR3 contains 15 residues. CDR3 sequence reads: CATSRDRNSNQPQHF. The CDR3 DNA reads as TGTGCCACCAGCCGAGACAGAAATAGCAATCAGCCCCAGCATTTT.

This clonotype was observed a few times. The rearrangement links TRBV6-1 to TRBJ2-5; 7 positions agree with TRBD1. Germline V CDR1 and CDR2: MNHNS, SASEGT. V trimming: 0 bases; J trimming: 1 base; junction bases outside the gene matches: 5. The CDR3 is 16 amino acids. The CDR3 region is CASSEAGDSIQETQYF. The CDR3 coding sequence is TGTGCCAGCAGTGAAGCGGGGGACAGTATCCAAGAGACCCAGTACTTC.

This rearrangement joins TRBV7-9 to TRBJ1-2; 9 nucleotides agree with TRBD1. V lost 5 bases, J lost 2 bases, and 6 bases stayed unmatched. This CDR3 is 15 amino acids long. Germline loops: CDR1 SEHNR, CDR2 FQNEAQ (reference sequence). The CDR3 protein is CASSGRGQGNYGYTF. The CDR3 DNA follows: TGTGCCAGCAGCGGCCGAGGACAGGGGAACTATGGCTACACCTTC.

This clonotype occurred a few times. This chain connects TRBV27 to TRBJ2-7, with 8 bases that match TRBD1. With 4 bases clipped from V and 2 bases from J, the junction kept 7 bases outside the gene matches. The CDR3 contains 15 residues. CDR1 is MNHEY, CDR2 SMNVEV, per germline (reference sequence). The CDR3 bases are TGTGCCAGCAGTTCCGGACAGGGCCACCCCTACGAGCAGTACTTC. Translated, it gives CASSSGQGHPYEQYF.

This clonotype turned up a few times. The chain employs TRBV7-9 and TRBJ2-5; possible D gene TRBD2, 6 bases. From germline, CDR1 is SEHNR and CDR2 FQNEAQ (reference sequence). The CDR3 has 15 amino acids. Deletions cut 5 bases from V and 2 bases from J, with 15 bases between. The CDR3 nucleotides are TGTGCCAGCAGCCCCGGGACTGCGATACAAGAGACCCAGTACTTC. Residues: CASSPGTAIQETQYF.

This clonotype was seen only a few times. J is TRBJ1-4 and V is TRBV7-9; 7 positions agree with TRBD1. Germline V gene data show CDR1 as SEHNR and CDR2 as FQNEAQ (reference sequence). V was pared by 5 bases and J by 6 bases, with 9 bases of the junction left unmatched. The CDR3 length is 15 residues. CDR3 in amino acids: CASSPQTGLDEKLFF. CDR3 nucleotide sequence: TGTGCCAGCAGCCCCCAGACAGGGTTGGATGAAAAACTGTTTTTT.

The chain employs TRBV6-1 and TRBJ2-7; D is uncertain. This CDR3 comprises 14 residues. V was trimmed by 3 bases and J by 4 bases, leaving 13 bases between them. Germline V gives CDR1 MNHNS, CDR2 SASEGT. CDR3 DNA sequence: TGTGCCAGCAGTGAGATAGGGCGAGCGTACGAGCAGTACTTC. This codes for CASSEIGRAYEQYF.

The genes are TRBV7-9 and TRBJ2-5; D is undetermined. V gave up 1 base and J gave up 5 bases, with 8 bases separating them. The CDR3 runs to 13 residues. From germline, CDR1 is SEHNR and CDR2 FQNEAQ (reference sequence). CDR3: CASSLERAETQYF. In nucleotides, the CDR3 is TGTGCCAGCAGCTTAGAGCGTGCTGAGACCCAGTACTTC. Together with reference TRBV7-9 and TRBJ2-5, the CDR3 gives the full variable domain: DTGVSQNPRHKITKRGQNVTFRCDPISEHNRLYWYRQTLGQGPEFLTYFQNEAQLEKSRLLSDRFSAERPKGSFSTLEIQRTEQGDSAMYLCASSLERAETQYFGPGTRLLVL.

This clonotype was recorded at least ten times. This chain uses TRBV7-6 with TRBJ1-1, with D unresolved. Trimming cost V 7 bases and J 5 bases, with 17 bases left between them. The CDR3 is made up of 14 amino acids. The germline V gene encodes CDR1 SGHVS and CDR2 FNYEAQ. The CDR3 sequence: CASTNRNPRTEAFF. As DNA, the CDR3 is TGTGCCAGCACCAACAGAAACCCGAGGACTGAAGCTTTCTTT. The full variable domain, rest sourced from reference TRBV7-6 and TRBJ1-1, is GAGVSQSPRYKVTKRGQDVALRCDPISGHVSLYWYRQALGQGPEFLTYFNYEAQQDKSGLPNDRFSAERPEGSISTLTIQRTEQRDSAMYRCASTNRNPRTEAFFGQGTRLTVV.

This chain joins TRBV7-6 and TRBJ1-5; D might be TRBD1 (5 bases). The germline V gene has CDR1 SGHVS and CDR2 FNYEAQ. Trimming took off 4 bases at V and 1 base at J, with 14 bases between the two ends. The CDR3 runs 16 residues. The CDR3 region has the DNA TGTGCCAGCAGCTCGACCCAGCGGGGGAGCAATCAGCCCCAGCATTTT. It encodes CASSSTQRGSNQPQHF.

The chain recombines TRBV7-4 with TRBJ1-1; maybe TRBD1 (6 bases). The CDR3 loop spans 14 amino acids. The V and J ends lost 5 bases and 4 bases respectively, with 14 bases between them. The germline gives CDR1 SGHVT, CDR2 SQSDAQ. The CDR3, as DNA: TGTGCCAGCAGCCCGCAGGGGATAGGCACTGAAGCTTTCTTT. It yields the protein CASSPQGIGTEAFF. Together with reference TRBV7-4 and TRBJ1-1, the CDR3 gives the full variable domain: GAGVSQSPRYKVAKRGRDVALRCDSISGHVTLYWYRQTLGQGSEVLTYSQSDAQRDKSGRPSGRFSAERPERSVSTLKIQRTEQGDSAVYLCASSPQGIGTEAFFGQGTRLTVV.

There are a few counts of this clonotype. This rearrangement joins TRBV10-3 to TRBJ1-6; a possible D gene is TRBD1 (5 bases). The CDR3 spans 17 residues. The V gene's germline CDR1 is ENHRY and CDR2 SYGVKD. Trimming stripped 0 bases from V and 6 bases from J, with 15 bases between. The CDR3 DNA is TGTGCCATCAGTGAGTCGAACCCACCCCAGGGTAATTCACCCCTCCACTTT. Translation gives CAISESNPPQGNSPLHF.

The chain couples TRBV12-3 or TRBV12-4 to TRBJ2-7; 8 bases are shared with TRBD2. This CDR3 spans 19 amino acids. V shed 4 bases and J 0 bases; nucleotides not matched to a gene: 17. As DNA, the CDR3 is TGTGCCAGCAGTTGGTTCGGGGGGGCGGTTATCTTCGACTCCTACGAGCAGTACTTC. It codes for CASSWFGGAVIFDSYEQYF.

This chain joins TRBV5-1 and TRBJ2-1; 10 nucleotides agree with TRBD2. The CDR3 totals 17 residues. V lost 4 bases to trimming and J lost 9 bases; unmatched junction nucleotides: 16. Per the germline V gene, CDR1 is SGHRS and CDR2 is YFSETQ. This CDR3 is CASSPGGSGGAGAEQFF. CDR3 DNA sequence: TGCGCCAGCAGCCCCGGTGGAAGCGGGGGGGCCGGAGCTGAGCAGTTCTTC.

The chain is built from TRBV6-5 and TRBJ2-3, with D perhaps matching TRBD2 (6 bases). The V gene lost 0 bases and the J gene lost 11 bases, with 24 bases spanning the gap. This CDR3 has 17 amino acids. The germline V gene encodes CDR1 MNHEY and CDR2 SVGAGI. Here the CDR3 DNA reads TGTGCCAGCAGTTACTCGTCCCCCCGGGACTCGACTTTTCAGCAGTATTTT. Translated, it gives CASSYSSPRDSTFQQYF.